The 3 T cell receptor beta chains in this list originate from one sample, sequenced in a study of spatial heterogeneity in lung cancer. Indicated time point: sample taken at primary tumor resection. Each CDR3 protein is one row after TCRdb ran MiXCR on the 5' RACE reads. The sample includes tens of thousands of distinct CDR3 sequences, approximately 5.2% of them seen just once. Specimen: PBMCs, collected at surgery. The source is a female donor with early-stage non-small cell lung cancer.

There are many counts of this clonotype. This chain links TRBV12-5 with TRBJ2-3; D is possibly TRBD2 (6 bases). In germline, CDR1 is LGHNT, CDR2 FRNRAP. This CDR3 is 15 amino acids long. V lost 0 bases, J lost 5 bases, and 12 bases lay in between. The DNA of the CDR3 is TGTGCTAGTGGTTTGGTGGTCGGGCGGGGAGATACGCAGTATTTT. Its protein is CASGLVVGRGDTQYF.

The chain has TRBV15 and TRBJ2-3, with TRBD2 identical over 14 bases. J lost 6 bases, V lost 5 bases, and 7 bases had no gene match. The CDR3 consists of 16 residues. Germline assignment: CDR1 LNHNV and CDR2 YYDKDF (reference sequence). This CDR3 reads CATSRTSGGPWDTQYF. CDR3 nucleotide sequence: TGTGCCACCAGCCGGACTAGCGGGGGGCCCTGGGATACGCAGTATTTT.

The chain carries TRBV28 and TRBJ2-7, with a possible D match to TRBD2 (5 bases). The V gene's germline CDR1 is MDHEN and CDR2 SYDVKM. V lost 4 bases and J lost 1, with 14 bases in between. This CDR3 contains 15 residues. DNA for the CDR3: TGTGCCAGCAGTTCACCTACCCCGGGGTCCTACGAGCAGTACTTC. Translation: CASSSPTPGSYEQYF.